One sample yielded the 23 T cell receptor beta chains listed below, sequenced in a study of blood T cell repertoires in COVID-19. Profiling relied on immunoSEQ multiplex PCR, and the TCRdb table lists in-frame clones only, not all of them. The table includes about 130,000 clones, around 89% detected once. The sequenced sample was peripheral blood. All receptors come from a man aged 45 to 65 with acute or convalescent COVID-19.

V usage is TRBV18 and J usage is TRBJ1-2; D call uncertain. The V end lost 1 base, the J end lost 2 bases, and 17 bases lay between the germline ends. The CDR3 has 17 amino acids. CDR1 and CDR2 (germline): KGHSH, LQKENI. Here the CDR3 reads CASSPLLGRWENYGYTF. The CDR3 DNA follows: TGTGCCAGCTCACCACTGTTAGGGAGATGGGAGAACTATGGCTACACCTTC.

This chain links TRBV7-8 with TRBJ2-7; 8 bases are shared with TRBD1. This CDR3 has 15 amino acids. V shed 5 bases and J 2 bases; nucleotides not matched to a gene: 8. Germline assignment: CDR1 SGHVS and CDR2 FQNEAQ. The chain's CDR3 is CASSNTGGFPYEQYF. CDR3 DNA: TGTGCCAGCAGCAATACAGGGGGTTTTCCCTACGAGCAGTACTTC.

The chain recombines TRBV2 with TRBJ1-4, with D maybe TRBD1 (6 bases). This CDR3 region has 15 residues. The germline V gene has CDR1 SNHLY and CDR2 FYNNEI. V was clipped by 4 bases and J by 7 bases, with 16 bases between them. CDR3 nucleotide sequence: TGTGCCAGCAGTGCGAGGGGGAAGAGCGGTGAAAAACTGTTTTTT. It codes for CASSARGKSGEKLFF.

In DNA, the CDR3 is TGTGCCAGCCTAAAAGCGGGAGAGAGGGGTGAGCAGTTCTTC. This translates into CASLKAGERGEQFF. The rearrangement links TRBV28 to TRBJ2-1, with TRBD2 matching over 8 bases. Losses at the gene ends were 8 bases for V and 9 bases for J; bases not matched to a gene: 12. Germline V lookup: CDR1 MDHEN, CDR2 SYDVKM. This CDR3 has 14 amino acids.

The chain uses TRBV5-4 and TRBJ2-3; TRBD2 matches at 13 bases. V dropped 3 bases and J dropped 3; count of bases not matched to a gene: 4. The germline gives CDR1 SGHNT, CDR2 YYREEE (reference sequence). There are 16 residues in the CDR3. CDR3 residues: CASSSPGLAGTDTQYF. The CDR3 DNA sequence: TGTGCCAGCAGCTCACCGGGACTAGCGGGAACAGATACGCAGTATTTT. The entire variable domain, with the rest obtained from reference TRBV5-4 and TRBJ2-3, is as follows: ETGVTQSPTHLIKTRGQQVTLRCSSQSGHNTVSWYQQALGQGPQFIFQYYREEENGRGNFPPRFSGLQFPNYSSELNVNALELDDSALYLCASSSPGLAGTDTQYFGPGTRLTVL.

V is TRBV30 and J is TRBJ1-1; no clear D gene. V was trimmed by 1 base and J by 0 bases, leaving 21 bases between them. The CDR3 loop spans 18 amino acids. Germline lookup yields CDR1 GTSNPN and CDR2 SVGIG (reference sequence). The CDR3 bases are TGTGCCTGGAGTGGACCTGGGAGGTCGTCAATCCTGAACACTGAAGCTTTCTTT. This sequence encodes CAWSGPGRSSILNTEAFF.

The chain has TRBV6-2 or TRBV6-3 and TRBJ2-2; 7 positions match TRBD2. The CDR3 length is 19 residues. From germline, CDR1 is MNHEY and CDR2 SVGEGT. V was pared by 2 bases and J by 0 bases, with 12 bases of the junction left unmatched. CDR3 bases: TGTGCCAGCAGTTACCGTACTGCCGGGGGGTCGACGAACACCGGGGAGCTGTTTTTT. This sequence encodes CASSYRTAGGSTNTGELFF.

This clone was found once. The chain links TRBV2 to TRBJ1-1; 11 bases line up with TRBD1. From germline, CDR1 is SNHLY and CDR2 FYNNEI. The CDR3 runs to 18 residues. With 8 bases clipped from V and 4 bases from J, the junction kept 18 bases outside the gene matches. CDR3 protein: CASRVIWLVGTGGTEAFF. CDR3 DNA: TGTGCCAGCCGAGTGATTTGGTTAGTTGGGACAGGGGGCACTGAAGCTTTCTTT.

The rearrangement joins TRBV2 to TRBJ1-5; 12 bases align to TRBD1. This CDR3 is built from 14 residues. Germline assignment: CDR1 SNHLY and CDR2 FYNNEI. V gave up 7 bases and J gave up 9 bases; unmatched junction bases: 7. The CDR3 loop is CASTGQGADWPQHF. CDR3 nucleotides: TGTGCCAGCACGGGACAGGGGGCTGACTGGCCCCAGCATTTT.

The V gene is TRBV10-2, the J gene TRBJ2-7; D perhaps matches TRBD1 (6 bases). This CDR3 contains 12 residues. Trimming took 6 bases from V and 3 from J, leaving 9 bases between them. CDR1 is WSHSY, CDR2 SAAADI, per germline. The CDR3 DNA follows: TGCGCCAGCAGGGCGGACAGCTACGAGCAGTACTTC. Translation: CASRADSYEQYF.

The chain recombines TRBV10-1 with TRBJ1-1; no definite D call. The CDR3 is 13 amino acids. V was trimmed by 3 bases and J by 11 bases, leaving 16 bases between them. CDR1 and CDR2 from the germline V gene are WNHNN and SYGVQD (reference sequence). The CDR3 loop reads CASSDGEITRAFF. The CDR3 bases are TGCGCCAGCAGTGACGGAGAGATAACGCGGGCTTTCTTT.

The DNA of the CDR3 is TGTGCCAGCAGCCAAGCCGGGACAAATGAAAAACTGTTTTTT. Translating it yields CASSQAGTNEKLFF. The chain has TRBV3-1 (or the pseudogene TRBV3-2) and TRBJ1-4; tentatively, D is TRBD1 (6 bases). V was trimmed by 1 base and J by 5 bases, leaving 8 bases between them. The CDR3 consists of 14 residues. The germline V gene encodes CDR1 LGHDT and CDR2 YNNKEL (reference sequence).

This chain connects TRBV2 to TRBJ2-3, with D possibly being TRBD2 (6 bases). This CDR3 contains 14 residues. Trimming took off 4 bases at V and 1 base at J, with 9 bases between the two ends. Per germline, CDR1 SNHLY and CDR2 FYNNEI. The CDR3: CASSGQRGTDTQYF. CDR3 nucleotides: TGTGCCAGCAGTGGACAGCGGGGCACAGATACGCAGTATTTT.

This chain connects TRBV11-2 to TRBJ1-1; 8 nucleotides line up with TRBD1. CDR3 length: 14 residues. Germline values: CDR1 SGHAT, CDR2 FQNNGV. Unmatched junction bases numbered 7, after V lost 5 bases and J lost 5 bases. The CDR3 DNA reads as TGTGCCAGCAGCCCAGACAGGGGATGGACTGAAGCTTTCTTT. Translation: CASSPDRGWTEAFF.

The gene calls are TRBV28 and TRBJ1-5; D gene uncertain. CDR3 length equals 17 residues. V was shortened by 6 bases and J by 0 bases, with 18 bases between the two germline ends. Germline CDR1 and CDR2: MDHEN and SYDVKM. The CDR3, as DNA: TGTGCCAGCAGCCATAGTGGGAGGTCTTATAGCAATCAGCCCCAGCATTTT. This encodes CASSHSGRSYSNQPQHF.

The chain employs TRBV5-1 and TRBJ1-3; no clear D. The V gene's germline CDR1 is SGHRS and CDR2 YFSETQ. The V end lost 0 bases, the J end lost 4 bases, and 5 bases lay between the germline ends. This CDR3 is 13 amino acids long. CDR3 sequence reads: CASSLEEGNTIYF. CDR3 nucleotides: TGCGCCAGCAGCTTGGAGGAGGGAAACACCATATATTTT.

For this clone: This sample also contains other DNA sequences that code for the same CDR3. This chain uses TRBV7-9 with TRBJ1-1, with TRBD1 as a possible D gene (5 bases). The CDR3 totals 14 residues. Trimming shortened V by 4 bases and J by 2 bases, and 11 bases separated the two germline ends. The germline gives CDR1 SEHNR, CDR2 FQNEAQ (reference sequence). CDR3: CASSSQGGNTEAFF. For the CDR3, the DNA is TGTGCCAGCAGCTCTCAGGGAGGAAACACTGAAGCTTTCTTT. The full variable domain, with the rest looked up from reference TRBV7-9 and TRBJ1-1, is DTGVSQNPRHKITKRGQNVTFRCDPISEHNRLYWYRQTLGQGPEFLTYFQNEAQLEKSRLLSDRFSAERPKGSFSTLEIQRTEQGDSAMYLCASSSQGGNTEAFFGQGTRLTVV.

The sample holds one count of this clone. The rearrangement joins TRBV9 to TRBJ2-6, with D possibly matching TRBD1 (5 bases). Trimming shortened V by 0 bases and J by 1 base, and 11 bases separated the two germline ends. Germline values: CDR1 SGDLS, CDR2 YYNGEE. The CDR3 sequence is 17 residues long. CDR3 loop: CASSVAPQGSGANVLTF. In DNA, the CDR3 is TGTGCCAGCAGCGTAGCACCTCAGGGATCTGGGGCCAACGTCCTGACTTTC.

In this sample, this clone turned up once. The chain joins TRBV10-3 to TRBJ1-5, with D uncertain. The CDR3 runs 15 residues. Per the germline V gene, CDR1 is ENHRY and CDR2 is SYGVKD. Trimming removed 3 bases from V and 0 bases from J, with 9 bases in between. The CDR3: CAISEGGYSNQPQHF. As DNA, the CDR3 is TGTGCCATCAGTGAAGGAGGGTATAGCAATCAGCCCCAGCATTTT.

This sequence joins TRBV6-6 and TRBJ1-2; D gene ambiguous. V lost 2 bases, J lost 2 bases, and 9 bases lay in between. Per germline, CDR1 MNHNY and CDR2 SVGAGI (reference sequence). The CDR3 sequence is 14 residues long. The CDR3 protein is CASSYIPVNYGYTF. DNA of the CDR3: TGTGCCAGCAGTTACATTCCGGTCAACTATGGCTACACCTTC.

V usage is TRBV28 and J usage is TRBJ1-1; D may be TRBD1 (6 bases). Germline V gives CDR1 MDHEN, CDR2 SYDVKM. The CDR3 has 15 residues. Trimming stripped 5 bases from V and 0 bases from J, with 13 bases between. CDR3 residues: CASSRMTGLNTEAFF. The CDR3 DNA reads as TGTGCCAGCAGTAGGATGACAGGACTGAACACTGAAGCTTTCTTT.

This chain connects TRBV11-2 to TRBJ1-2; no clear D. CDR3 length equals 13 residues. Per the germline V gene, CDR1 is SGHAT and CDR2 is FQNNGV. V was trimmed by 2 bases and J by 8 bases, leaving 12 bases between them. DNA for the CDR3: TGTGCCAGCAGCTTACCTGGCCAGCGGGGCTACACCTTC. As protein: CASSLPGQRGYTF.

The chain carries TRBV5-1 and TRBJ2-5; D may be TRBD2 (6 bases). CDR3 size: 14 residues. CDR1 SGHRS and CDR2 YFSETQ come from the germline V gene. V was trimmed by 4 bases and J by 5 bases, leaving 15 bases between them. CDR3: CASSAFSGRETQYF. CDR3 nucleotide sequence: TGCGCCAGCAGCGCTTTTAGCGGCCGGGAGACCCAGTACTTC.